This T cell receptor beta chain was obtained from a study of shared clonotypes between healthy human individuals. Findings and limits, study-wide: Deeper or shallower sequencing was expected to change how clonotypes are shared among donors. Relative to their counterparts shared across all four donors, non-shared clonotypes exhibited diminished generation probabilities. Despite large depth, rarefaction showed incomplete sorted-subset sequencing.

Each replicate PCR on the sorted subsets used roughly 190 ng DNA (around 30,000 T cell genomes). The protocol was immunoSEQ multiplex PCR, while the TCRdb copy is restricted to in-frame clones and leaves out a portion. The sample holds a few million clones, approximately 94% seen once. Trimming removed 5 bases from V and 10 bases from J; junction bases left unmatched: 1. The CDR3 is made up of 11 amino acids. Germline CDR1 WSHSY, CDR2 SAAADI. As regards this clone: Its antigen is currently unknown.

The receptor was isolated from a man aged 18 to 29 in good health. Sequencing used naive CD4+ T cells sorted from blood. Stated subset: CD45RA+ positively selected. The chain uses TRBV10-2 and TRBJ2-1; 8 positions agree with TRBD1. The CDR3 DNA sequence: TGCGCCAGCAGTCGACAGGGGGAGCAGTTCTTC. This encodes CASSRQGEQFF.